The next 28 T cell receptor beta chains were all read from a single sample in a study of blood T cell repertoires in COVID-19. Sequencing was performed with immunoSEQ multiplex PCR; in TCRdb, only in-frame clones are kept and a portion is missing. The sample comprises 250,000 to 350,000 clones, 80% to 90% of which are singletons, and around 7.8% rests with the top ten. The sample comprised peripheral blood. Receptor source: a woman aged 45-59 years who had recovered from COVID-19.

The gene calls are TRBV9 and TRBJ1-2; unclear D gene. V lost 0 bases and J lost 4, with 7 bases in between. There are 13 residues in the CDR3. The germline gives CDR1 SGDLS, CDR2 YYNGEE. The CDR3 sequence is CASSVANFYGYTF. The CDR3 DNA is TGTGCCAGCAGCGTAGCTAACTTCTATGGCTACACCTTC.

This chain links TRBV3-1 (or the pseudogene TRBV3-2) with TRBJ2-3; possibly TRBD1 for D (5 bases). Germline assignment: CDR1 LGHDT and CDR2 YNNKEL (reference sequence). The CDR3 consists of 18 residues. Trimming cost V 0 bases and J 6 bases, with 22 bases left between them. CDR3: CASSQDIEPGLLSDTQYF. The DNA of the CDR3 is TGTGCCAGCAGCCAAGATATCGAACCAGGGTTGTTATCGGATACGCAGTATTTT.

The V gene is TRBV19, the J gene TRBJ2-1; 11 bases agree with TRBD2. The CDR3 has 15 residues. V lost 4 bases to trimming and J lost 5 bases; unmatched junction nucleotides: 4. The germline V gene has CDR1 LNHDA and CDR2 SQIVND (reference sequence). CDR3 sequence (DNA): TGTGCCAGTAGTAGATTTAGCGGGGGGGACAATGAGCAGTTCTTC. This translates into CASSRFSGGDNEQFF. The complete variable domain, with remaining parts taken from reference TRBV19 and TRBJ2-1, reads DGGITQSPKYLFRKEGQNVTLSCEQNLNHDAMYWYRQDPGQGLRLIYYSQIVNDFQKGDIAEGYSVSREKKESFPLTVTSAQKNPTAFYLCASSRFSGGDNEQFFGPGTRLTVL.

The table lists this clone with a few counts. The V call is TRBV5-1, the J call TRBJ2-3; 7 bases line up with TRBD2. The CDR3 contains 16 residues. CDR1 is SGHRS and CDR2 is YFSETQ in the germline V gene. Trimming took 0 bases from V and 3 from J; bases not matched to a gene: 7. The CDR3 bases are TGCGCCAGCAGCTTGGGTTTAGTGGGGGGGACAGATACGCAGTATTTT. Protein sequence: CASSLGLVGGTDTQYF. The full variable domain, completed using reference TRBV5-1 and TRBJ2-3, is KAGVTQTPRYLIKTRGQQVTLSCSPISGHRSVSWYQQTPGQGLQFLFEYFSETQRNKGNFPGRFSGRQFSNSRSEMNVSTLELGDSALYLCASSLGLVGGTDTQYFGPGTRLTVL.

The chain carries TRBV19 and TRBJ1-5, with D possibly being TRBD1 (5 bases). CDR3 length: 15 residues. V was shortened by 1 base and J by 6 bases, with 13 bases between the two germline ends. From germline, CDR1 is LNHDA and CDR2 SQIVND (reference sequence). In DNA form, the CDR3 reads TGTGCCAGTAGTATAGTGGGGGAGGGCGGTCAGCCCCAGCATTTT. The encoded protein is CASSIVGEGGQPQHF. Drawing the rest from reference TRBV19 and TRBJ1-5, the complete variable domain is DGGITQSPKYLFRKEGQNVTLSCEQNLNHDAMYWYRQDPGQGLRLIYYSQIVNDFQKGDIAEGYSVSREKKESFPLTVTSAQKNPTAFYLCASSIVGEGGQPQHFGDGTRLSIL.

The chain recombines TRBV7-2 with TRBJ1-6; weak D call: TRBD1 (5 bases). The length of the CDR3 is 16 residues. In germline, CDR1 is SGHTA, CDR2 FQGNSA. Trimming left V 2 bases short and J 10 bases short, with 18 bases between. CDR3 sequence: CASSLLSSGEGSPLHF. In DNA, the CDR3 is TGTGCCAGCAGCTTACTATCCTCGGGGGAAGGATCACCCCTCCACTTT.

Only one count was recorded for this clone. V is TRBV16 and J is TRBJ2-7; perhaps TRBD1 as D (6 bases). The CDR3 contains 15 residues. Looked up from germline, CDR1 is KGHSY and CDR2 is FQNENV. Trimming stripped 4 bases from V and 0 bases from J, with 13 bases between. The CDR3, as DNA: TGTGCCAGCAGCCGTGGTTGGGACAACTCCTACGAGCAGTACTTC. Translated, it gives CASSRGWDNSYEQYF. The entire variable domain, with the rest obtained from reference TRBV16 and TRBJ2-7, is as follows: GEEVAQTPKHLVRGEGQKAKLYCAPIKGHSYVFWYQQVLKNEFKFLISFQNENVFDETGMPKERFSAKCLPNSPCSLEIQATKLEDSAVYFCASSRGWDNSYEQYFGPGTRLTVT.

The chain combines TRBV28 with TRBJ1-2; D might be TRBD1 (5 bases). V lost 2 bases and J lost 5, with 9 bases in between. CDR3 size: 13 residues. CDR1 is MDHEN, CDR2 SYDVKM, per germline. CDR3: CASSLGHLYGYTF. DNA of the CDR3: TGTGCCAGCAGTTTAGGACACCTTTATGGCTACACCTTC.

This clone came up a few times. The V gene is TRBV7-2, the J gene TRBJ2-5; 12 nucleotides match TRBD1. The junction had 8 bases not matched to a gene; V was cut back by 5 bases and J by 7 bases. CDR1 is SGHTA, CDR2 FQGNSA, per germline. The CDR3 loop spans 15 amino acids. CDR3 loop: CASSTGTGGRGTQYF. As DNA, the CDR3 is TGTGCCAGCAGCACAGGGACAGGGGGCCGGGGGACCCAGTACTTC.

The chain couples TRBV4-3 to TRBJ1-6; D unclear. The CDR3 has 12 amino acids. Trimming pared 2 bases from V and 13 bases from J, leaving 9 bases between. In germline, CDR1 is LGHNA, CDR2 YSLEER. The CDR3 bases are TGCGCCAGCAGCCAACCCCCCGGTCCCCTCCACTTT. This codes for CASSQPPGPLHF.

The chain couples TRBV6-1 to TRBJ1-1, with a weak D call TRBD1 (5 bases). This CDR3 spans 14 amino acids. Germline-derived CDR1 and CDR2 are MNHNS and SASEGT. V was cut by 3 bases and J by 3 bases, with 11 bases left in between. CDR3: CASSEKGRDTEAFF. CDR3 DNA: TGTGCCAGCAGTGAGAAGGGGAGGGACACTGAAGCTTTCTTT.

The chain is built from TRBV4-3 and TRBJ1-1; TRBD1 agrees at 7 bases. This CDR3 has 14 residues. Germline trimming cut 4 bases from V and 2 bases from J; bases unmatched to any gene: 4. CDR1 and CDR2 (germline): LGHNA, YSLEER. CDR3 protein: CASSPGTANTEAFF. The CDR3, as DNA: TGCGCCAGCAGCCCCGGGACAGCAAACACTGAAGCTTTCTTT.

The count of this clone is one. This chain connects TRBV28 to TRBJ2-2, with D possibly being TRBD2 (6 bases). Between the trimmed V and J ends, which lost 2 bases and 1 base, there was a span of 11 bases. There are 16 residues in the CDR3. Germline V gene sequence: CDR1 MDHEN, CDR2 SYDVKM. This CDR3 is CASSLLAGRNTGELFF. Written as DNA, the CDR3 is TGTGCCAGCAGTTTACTGGCGGGGAGGAACACCGGGGAGCTGTTTTTT.

V and J are TRBV28 and TRBJ1-4; 12 bases agree with TRBD1. CDR3 length: 17 residues. Germline assignment: CDR1 MDHEN and CDR2 SYDVKM. With V trimmed by 4 bases and J by 17 bases, 20 bases remained unmatched. In DNA form, the CDR3 reads TGTGCCAGCAGTTCCCCCGTCCCCGGGACAGGGGGCTTAAGGGGCTTTTTT. Amino acids: CASSSPVPGTGGLRGFF.

The chain couples TRBV9 to TRBJ1-4; D gene ambiguous. This CDR3 spans 16 amino acids. Germline-derived CDR1 and CDR2 are SGDLS and YYNGEE. With 4 bases removed from V and 4 bases from J, the gap between germline ends came to 17 bases. CDR3 in DNA: TGTGCCAGCAGCCCCACGCCCCCGGGTCTTAATGAAAAACTGTTTTTT. Translating gives CASSPTPPGLNEKLFF.

J is TRBJ1-4 and V is TRBV28; a weak D match, TRBD1 (5 bases). This CDR3 has 14 residues. The V gene lost 5 bases and the J gene lost 0 bases, with 7 bases spanning the gap. Germline lookup yields CDR1 MDHEN and CDR2 SYDVKM. Written as DNA, the CDR3 is TGTGCCAGCAGTAAACAGGCAACTAATGAAAAACTGTTTTTT. It translates to CASSKQATNEKLFF.

In its sample, this clone was seen many times. The CDR3 DNA sequence: TGTGCCAGCAGTTCTAGCGGGAGAACCTACGAGCAGTACTTC. Protein product: CASSSSGRTYEQYF. This chain connects TRBV7-8 to TRBJ2-7; 10 nucleotides align to TRBD2. The CDR3 runs to 14 residues. Unmatched junction bases numbered 4, after V lost 6 bases and J lost 2 bases. CDR1 and CDR2 (germline): SGHVS, FQNEAQ.

The chain links TRBV25-1 to TRBJ1-1; tentatively, D is TRBD1 (6 bases). Germline V lookup: CDR1 MGHDK, CDR2 SYGVNS. CDR3 length: 15 residues. Trimming left V 3 bases short and J 2 bases short, with 13 bases between. CDR3 residues: CASSDLRDINTEAFF. CDR3 coding DNA: TGTGCCAGCAGTGACCTCCGGGACATAAACACTGAAGCTTTCTTT.

This rearrangement joins TRBV2 to TRBJ2-7; 7 nucleotides agree with TRBD1. V trimming: 8 bases; J trimming: 1 base; junction bases outside the gene matches: 8. This CDR3 spans 14 amino acids. CDR1 and CDR2 (germline): SNHLY, FYNNEI. DNA of the CDR3: TGTGCCAGCTCCCGGGACAGAAAGTCCTACGAGCAGTACTTC. Translated: CASSRDRKSYEQYF.

This clone has just one count. The chain carries TRBV4-3 and TRBJ2-7, with TRBD1 identical over 7 bases. Trimming took 3 bases from V and 2 from J; bases not matched to a gene: 7. The CDR3 has 15 amino acids. Germline lookup yields CDR1 LGHNA and CDR2 YSLEER. CDR3 in amino acids: CASSQEGQAPYEQYF. For the CDR3, the DNA is TGCGCCAGCAGCCAGGAAGGACAGGCTCCCTACGAGCAGTACTTC.

J is TRBJ1-6 and V is TRBV18, with a weak D call TRBD1 (6 bases). V lost 3 bases and J 0 bases, leaving 15 bases between the germline ends. Germline-derived CDR1 and CDR2 are KGHSH and LQKENI. This CDR3 region has 18 residues. The CDR3 nucleotides read TGTGCCAGCTCACCGACGACAGGCGCTAGCTCCTATAATTCACCCCTCCACTTT. It codes for CASSPTTGASSYNSPLHF.

The J gene is TRBJ2-5, the V gene TRBV9; D call uncertain. The CDR3 totals 13 residues. V was trimmed by 0 bases and J by 4 bases, leaving 7 bases between them. Germline loops: CDR1 SGDLS, CDR2 YYNGEE. The CDR3 region is CASSVATGETQYF. In DNA, the CDR3 is TGTGCCAGCAGCGTAGCAACGGGAGAGACCCAGTACTTC.

The V gene is TRBV19, the J gene TRBJ1-6, with D perhaps TRBD1 (6 bases). The germline gives CDR1 LNHDA, CDR2 SQIVND (reference sequence). V lost 5 bases, J lost 8 bases, and 16 bases lay in between. There are 15 residues in the CDR3. The CDR3 DNA reads TGTGCCAGTAGTGCGCAGGGGCGAGCGGATTCACCCCTCCACTTT. Its translation: CASSAQGRADSPLHF.

Notes on this clone: Within the sample, other DNA sequences also encode this same CDR3. V usage is TRBV5-1 and J usage is TRBJ2-7, with D tentatively TRBD1 (6 bases). With 2 bases removed from V and 3 bases from J, the gap between germline ends came to 6 bases. The CDR3 contains 12 residues. CDR1 and CDR2 from the germline V gene are SGHRS and YFSETQ. CDR3 bases: TGCGCCAGCAGCTTACAGGGCTACGAGCAGTACTTC. This encodes CASSLQGYEQYF.

The chain combines TRBV6-2 or TRBV6-3 with TRBJ1-5; D gene ambiguous. Per the germline V gene, CDR1 is MNHEY and CDR2 is SVGEGT. The CDR3 has 18 amino acids. Trimming removed 2 bases at V and 1 base at J, with 18 bases between. The CDR3 region is CASSYVGMGQISNQPQHF. CDR3 in DNA: TGTGCCAGCAGTTACGTCGGCATGGGCCAAATAAGCAATCAGCCCCAGCATTTT.

This clone has a single count. V is TRBV21-1 and J is TRBJ2-2; TRBD1 reflects the table's D call only, with no check against the DNA. TRBV21-1 is classified as a pseudogene. CDR3 length: 16 residues. The CDR3 sequence: CASSKGGLGNTGELFF. Here the CDR3 DNA reads TGTGCCAGCAGCAAAGGGGGGCTAGGGAACACCGGGGAGCTGTTTTTT.

J is TRBJ1-2 and V is TRBV6-6, with a possible D match to TRBD1 (5 bases). V was clipped by 0 bases and J by 8 bases, with 13 bases between them. Germline-derived CDR1 and CDR2 are MNHNY and SVGAGI (reference sequence). CDR3 length: 14 residues. The CDR3 region is CASSYSGRAEGYTF. The CDR3 region has the DNA TGTGCCAGCAGTTACTCCGGCAGGGCCGAGGGCTACACCTTC.

The J gene is TRBJ1-4, the V gene TRBV6-5; TRBD1 might be the D (5 bases). The CDR3 is made up of 15 amino acids. Germline lookup yields CDR1 MNHEY and CDR2 SVGAGI. The germline V and J ends were trimmed by 0 bases and 7 bases, with 12 bases remaining between them. Written as DNA, the CDR3 is TGTGCCAGCAGTTACTCGTTGCGGGGCGGTGAAAAACTGTTTTTT. Translating it yields CASSYSLRGGEKLFF.